Each of the 5 T cell receptor beta chains below was sequenced from the same sample in a study of blood T cell repertoires in COVID-19. Using immunoSEQ multiplex PCR, the repertoire was profiled, and TCRdb retains in-frame clones only, with some absent. The table records approximately 190,000 clones, 84% of them present only once. The material sequenced was PBMCs or T cells enriched from blood (not recorded which). These receptors were obtained from a woman aged 25 to 45 who had been exposed to COVID-19.

The chain uses TRBV12-3 or TRBV12-4 and TRBJ1-2; a possible D gene is TRBD1 (5 bases). CDR3 size: 11 residues. V lost 3 bases and J 9 bases, leaving 8 bases between the germline ends. CDR3 DNA: TGTGCCAGCAGTTTTGCAGGGCGCTACACCTTC. Translated: CASSFAGRYTF.

This chain uses TRBV7-2 with TRBJ2-7, with D possibly TRBD1 on 6 matching bases. CDR1 is SGHTA and CDR2 is FQGNSA in the germline V gene. V was trimmed by 5 bases and J by 2 bases, leaving 16 bases between them. The CDR3 is 15 residues long. DNA of the CDR3: TGTGCCAGCAGCACCCGGACAGCAGTACCCTACGAGCAGTACTTC. It is translated as CASSTRTAVPYEQYF.

This sequence joins TRBV7-8 and TRBJ1-1; D gene ambiguous. The germline V gene has CDR1 SGHVS and CDR2 FQNEAQ. The V and J ends lost 1 base and 3 bases respectively, with 6 bases between them. CDR3 size: 13 residues. The CDR3 reads CASSLGGDTEAFF. CDR3 in DNA: TGTGCCAGCAGCTTAGGAGGAGACACTGAAGCTTTCTTT. Looking up the rest from reference TRBV7-8 and TRBJ1-1 gives the full variable domain: GAGVSQSPRYKVAKRGQDVALRCDPISGHVSLFWYQQALGQGPEFLTYFQNEAQLDKSGLPSDRFFAERPEGSVSTLKIQRTQQEDSAVYLCASSLGGDTEAFFGQGTRLTVV.

The CDR3 sequence is CASSLSGDSYNEQFF. The CDR3 DNA reads TGTGCCAGCAGCCTTAGCGGGGACTCCTACAATGAGCAGTTCTTC. This chain links TRBV7-3 with TRBJ2-1; 8 nucleotides match TRBD2. This CDR3 contains 15 residues. Trimming took 5 bases from V and 0 from J; bases not matched to a gene: 3. Germline CDR1 is SGHTA and CDR2 is FQGTGA.

This chain uses TRBV4-1 with TRBJ1-4, with no clear D. Between the trimmed V and J ends, which lost 4 bases and 16 bases, there was a span of 16 bases. CDR1 is MGHRA, CDR2 YSYEKL, per germline. The CDR3 is made up of 12 amino acids. DNA for the CDR3: TGCGCCAGCAGCCGCCGGGGAGAGAGGACGTTTTTT. It encodes CASSRRGERTFF.